Detailed here is one T cell receptor (beta chain). The antigen is undetermined. Unique molecular identifiers tagged every individual TCR cDNA molecule. TCRdb processed the 5' RACE reads anew with MiXCR; each CDR3 protein has one entry. The sample holds roughly 100,000 distinct CDR3 sequences, approximately 8.2% seen once. The sample originates from a study of spatial heterogeneity in lung cancer. Whole-study context: Each time, sequencing found more beta-chain sequences than alpha-chain sequences.

Study outcomes and limitations: TCRs found ubiquitously expanded in tumor appeared in blood more at resection than at follow-up.

Time point noted: sample taken at primary tumor resection. Whole RNA came from tumor, nontumor lung or frozen PBMC and was sequenced without being sorted. Samples came from 70 to 80 TRACERx patients with untreated early-stage lung cancer. V gave up 8 bases and J gave up 5 bases; unmatched junction bases: 4. This CDR3 is 12 amino acids long. The germline CDR1 and CDR2 sequences are SNHLY and FYNNEI. The rearrangement joins TRBV2 to TRBJ2-5, with 8 bases that match TRBD1. The sequenced sample was PBMCs, obtained at surgery. The clonotype originates from a male donor with early-stage non-small cell lung cancer. The CDR3 DNA is TGTGCCAGCGGACAGGGACCCGAGACCCAGTACTTC. It yields the protein CASGQGPETQYF.